This TCR beta chain is drawn from a study of radiotherapy plus CTLA-4 blockade in lung cancer. The table came from immunoSEQ multiplex PCR; TCRdb's copy has only in-frame clones and leaves some out. Counted here are about 93,000 clones, about 91% occurring once; the ten biggest clones make up 4% to 6%. This clone was seen repeatedly, ten times or more. Other DNA sequences from this sample encode an identical CDR3 as well. The clonotype was recovered from a human donor with non-small cell lung cancer that progressed on radiotherapy plus ipilimumab. Sample: peripheral blood, taken from a patient treated with radiotherapy plus ipilimumab.

DNA for the CDR3: TGTGCCTGGAGGCCGGGGGGGGGCCTTGAGACCCAGTACTTC. Protein product: CAWRPGGGLETQYF. The chain carries TRBV30 and TRBJ2-5, with TRBD2 matching 8 bases. In germline, CDR1 is GTSNPN, CDR2 SVGIG (reference sequence). The trim removed 3 bases at V and 5 bases at J, leaving 8 bases unmatched. This CDR3 spans 14 amino acids.